This paragraph reports one TCR beta chain. Which antigen it targets is not known. No quality values exist for individual bases; no much larger clone is one base distant. Peripheral blood CD8+ and CD4+ T cells from healthy donors, Susac syndrome patients and multiple sclerosis patients were profiled using high-throughput TCR beta sequencing. Healthy donors were included as age- and sex-matched controls. Bulk CD8+ and CD4+ T cells were purified by magnetic negative isolation, whereas CD8+ TEMRA cells were enriched by FACS. Blood was drawn into EDTA tubes, processed within 24 hours, and PBMCs were isolated by density gradient centrifugation. PBMCs intended for TCR sequencing were cryopreserved in liquid nitrogen and were subsequently thawed in a 37 degrees C water bath. A purity of at least 90% was achieved for sorted or isolated CD4+, CD8+ and CD8+ TEMRA cells. The CDR3 contains 12 residues, cysteine and phenylalanine counted. The CDR3 DNA has 36 bases and is translated from base 1. V is cut by 5 bases and J by 0 bases, and the space between the germline ends is 6 bases. Sequences DFQATT (CDR1) and SNEGSKA (CDR2) are obtained from the germline V gene (reference sequence).

RNA was extracted with the RNeasy kit and roughly 0.5 to 1 ug was reverse transcribed using random hexamers. TCR beta CDR3 regions were amplified with the immunoSEQ multiplex PCR assay covering 54 Vbeta and 13 Jbeta segments. To correct PCR amplification bias, a synthetic template baseline was used for both primer optimization and computational correction. Turning to the authors' computational methods: Only productive sequences were kept, with reads annotated to V, D and J genes according to IMGT and analyzed in immunoSEQ Analyzer. To calculate clonality, Shannon entropy was normalized by log2 of the number of productive unique sequences and then subtracted from one. Public and private clones were assessed among the 100 most prevalent clones of each patient and control. Susac-specific clones were defined as absent from healthy and MS cohorts, 1052 published viral clones and other ImmuneACCESS disease sequences. TCRdb trimmed public reads at Q25 via fastp, called clones via MiXCR and kept in-frame beta chains. Here each entry gathers all rows of one CDR3 protein and keeps the most common genes and DNA. The V and J calls were not made by the authors but by TCRdb's processing. This sample gives some 100,000 distinct CDR3 sequences in total; 92% of them show up just once. Of the sample, 0.13% to 0.15% is held by the ten largest clones.

These data come from a study of CD8 T cells in Susac syndrome (dated by TCRdb to the late 2010s). General notes on the study: Whether CD8+ T cell activation and differentiation in Susac syndrome was antigen driven was tested using repertoire sequencing.

What the work shows at the level of the full study, not this receptor alone: The number of individuals in the TCR sequencing and HLA analysis was acknowledged as relatively small.

The chain is made from TRBV20-1 and TRBJ2-3, with no reliable assignment of the D segment. The sequence came from a human donor in good health. Sequencing was performed on CD4+ T cells from PBMCs. The CDR3 region: CSACKSTDTQYF. The bases are TGCAGTGCTTGCAAGAGCACAGATACGCAGTATTTT.